Below, 3 T cell receptor beta chains from the same sample are listed, as sequenced in a study of blood T cell repertoires in COVID-19. Clones were read by immunoSEQ multiplex PCR, and TCRdb kept only the in-frame ones, dropping some. The sample carries approximately 270,000 clones, about four fifths recorded once. The specimen was peripheral blood. The origin of the receptors is a person between 65 and 80 years old with COVID-19, enrolled during active disease.

This sequence joins TRBV10-3 and TRBJ1-1, with 12 bases lining up with TRBD1. The CDR3 runs to 15 residues. The V and J ends lost 5 bases and 1 base, in that order; junction bases with no gene match: 2. Germline CDR1 reads ENHRY; CDR2 reads SYGVKD. The CDR3 nucleotides are TGTGCCATCAGTCCGGGACAGGGGGCGAACACTGAAGCTTTCTTT. This encodes CAISPGQGANTEAFF.

The genes are TRBV4-3 and TRBJ1-2; 10 positions agree with TRBD1. The germline V gene encodes CDR1 LGHNA and CDR2 YSLEER. Unmatched junction bases numbered 10, after V lost 1 base and J lost 5 bases. This CDR3 region has 17 residues. CDR3 loop: CASSQAPTPDRGYGYTF. CDR3 nucleotides: TGCGCCAGCAGCCAAGCCCCAACTCCGGACAGGGGGTATGGCTACACCTTC.

The V call is TRBV3-1 (or the pseudogene TRBV3-2), the J call TRBJ1-2; D not certain. The CDR3 runs 13 residues. V lost 1 base to trimming and J lost 3 bases, with 6 bases between them. CDR1 and CDR2 (germline): LGHDT, YNNKEL (reference sequence). CDR3 loop: CASSQGAYYGYTF. CDR3 nucleotide sequence: TGTGCCAGCAGCCAAGGGGCGTACTATGGCTACACCTTC.